This note documents a single TCR beta chain sequence. This sample was taken from a study of blood T cell repertoires in COVID-19. Study at large: Italy, Spain and the United States were the sources of the convalescent and acute COVID-19 samples. In each case, the material was cDNA or gDNA derived from T cells, B-cell-depleted T cells, or PBMCs.

J lost 16 bases, V lost 4 bases, and 19 bases had no gene match. Germline-derived CDR1 and CDR2 are SGHRS and YFSETQ. This CDR3 has 15 residues. Original analysis: Amplification with reference gene primers provided the estimates of nucleated cell counts. Sequencing was performed with immunoSEQ multiplex PCR; in TCRdb, only in-frame clones are kept and a portion is missing. V, J and clone size are taken as reported in that table, and D and trimming were inferred from the DNA itself. The table lists 290,000 or so clones, roughly 86% of them singletons. The sample comprised peripheral blood. The sequence was obtained from a man in his sixties or seventies with acute or convalescent COVID-19. The V and J genes are TRBV5-1 and TRBJ2-4, with 8 bases aligning to TRBD1. CDR3 sequence (DNA): TGCGCCAGCAGCCTGAGAACCCCAGGACAGGGAGACTACTACTTC. As protein: CASSLRTPGQGDYYF.